A selection of T cell receptor beta chains follows, all from one sample in a study of cytomegalovirus exposure and HLA in healthy donors. Produced via immunoSEQ multiplex PCR; TCRdb's table is partial and in-frame only. There are more than 95,000 clones in the sample; less than 85% occur only once, and 16% lies in the top ten. Sequencing was performed on PBMCs. Source of these receptors: a middle-aged man in good health and CMV-seropositive. Each CDR3 is given with its conserved first and last residue. The D gene is left open where the match is weak. Size is omitted from some rows. Given values are once, few, many or a class for expanded clones.

NA	TRBV18	TRBD1	TRBJ2-2	TGTGCCAGCTCACCTGGACAGGAGAACACCGGGGAGCTGTTTTTT	CASSPGQENTGELFF
once	TRBV9	TRBD2	TRBJ2-1	TGTGCCAGCAGCGTAGCATCTCTAGCGGGCAATGAGCAGTTCTTC	CASSVASLAGNEQFF
NA	TRBV15	NA	TRBJ1-4	TGTGCCACCAGCAGGACAGATAATGAAAAACTGTTTTTT	CATSRTDNEKLFF
NA	TRBV4-2	TRBD2	TRBJ2-1	TGTGCCAGCAGCCCGGGACTAGCGGGAATCAATGAGCAGTTCTTC	CASSPGLAGINEQFF
few	TRBV9	NA	TRBJ1-1	TGTGCCAGCAGCGTAGGTGGGGCAGACACTGAAGCTTTCTTT	CASSVGGADTEAFF
few	TRBV28	NA	TRBJ2-4	TGTGCCAGCAGTTCTCAGGGAAACATTCAGTACTTC	CASSSQGNIQYF
NA	TRBV19	NA	TRBJ1-2	TGTGCCAGTAGTATCCCCGAGGTTAGCTACACCTTC	CASSIPEVSYTF
NA	TRBV10-1	NA	TRBJ1-2	TGCGCCAGCAGTGAGGGGAGGGCGGGCTATGGCTACACCTTC	CASSEGRAGYGYTF
NA	TRBV10-3	TRBD1	TRBJ1-2	TGTGCCCTACAGGACAGGGTAGGTGGCTACACCTTC	CALQDRVGGYTF
NA	TRBV2	TRBD1	TRBJ1-1	TGTGCCAGACGGACGGGAGGGACAGGGGGCGGGGGCACTGAAGCTTTCTTT	CARRTGGTGGGGTEAFF
few	TRBV19	TRBD1	TRBJ1-2	TGTGCCAGTAGTATCGGACAGGTCATCGGCGGCTACACCTTC	CASSIGQVIGGYTF
NA	TRBV5-5	NA	TRBJ1-5	TGTGCCAGCAGCATAGACTTGAATCAGCCCCAGCATTTT	CASSIDLNQPQHF
NA	TRBV9	TRBD2	TRBJ2-3	TGTGCCAGCAGCGTTTCTAGCGGGAGAGGAACAGATACGCAGTATTTT	CASSVSSGRGTDTQYF
NA	TRBV5-6	NA	TRBJ1-5	TGTGCCAGCAGCACGGGAGGGGGTGATCAGCCCCAGCATTTT	CASSTGGGDQPQHF
NA	TRBV2	TRBD2	TRBJ2-5	TGTGCCAGCAGTCAGACTAGCGTAGAGACCCAGTACTTC	CASSQTSVETQYF
NA	TRBV6-5	NA	TRBJ1-2	TGTGCCAGCACCACGGCCCTAGGGAGAGGTGGTGGCTACACCTTC	CASTTALGRGGGYTF
NA	TRBV7-9	NA	TRBJ2-7	TGTGCCAGCAGCTTATCGACAGGTTCCTACGAGCAGTACTTC	CASSLSTGSYEQYF
NA	TRBV12-5	TRBD1	TRBJ1-3	TGTGCTAGTGGTCCTGGGGACAGCCATGGAAACACCATATATTTT	CASGPGDSHGNTIYF
NA	TRBV10-1	NA	TRBJ2-1	TGCGCCAGCAGTGAATCGTCTCCCCAGGACAATGAGCAGTTCTTC	CASSESSPQDNEQFF
NA	TRBV5-1	NA	TRBJ1-1	TGCGCCAGCAGCTTTACATTGAACACTGAAGCTTTCTTT	CASSFTLNTEAFF
NA	TRBV4-1	TRBD1	TRBJ1-1	TGCGCCAGCAGCCAGCCGACAGGGGAGGCCACTGAAGCTTTCTTT	CASSQPTGEATEAFF
once	TRBV5-6	NA	TRBJ2-7	TGTGCCAGCAGCTTGAGAGCGGGCGGGTACCCCCACGAGCAGTACTTC	CASSLRAGGYPHEQYF